Sequencing of this T cell receptor beta chain was carried out in a study of blood T cells in healthy people across ages. Study-wide results and caveats: Comparison with aged donors showed that long-lived donors had more naive CD4+ cells and higher diversity. The unknown donor CMV status may have confounded expanded clonotype changes.

Next came a second PCR, run for about 6 to 12 cycles, which used a sample-barcoded 5' primer along with a J-beta primer mix. Each of the cDNA molecules was tagged by a template-switch adaptor with 12 random nucleotides. A single record per CDR3 protein comes from TCRdb applying MiXCR to the 5' RACE reads. The table shows 1.4 million or so distinct CDR3 sequences, with under 55% occurring only once. In this sample, this clonotype turned up a few times. Antigen unknown. CDR1 LGHNA and CDR2 YSLEER come from the germline V gene. CDR3 length: 16 amino acids. Trimming cost V 3 bases and J 5 bases; bases outside gene matches: 8.

The rearrangement uses TRBV4-3 and TRBJ2-5, with TRBD1 identical over 11 bases. The sequencing sample was made of blood. The receptor comes from a woman aged 18-29 years in good health. This CDR3 is CASSQGDRGNMETQYF. The CDR3 DNA is TGCGCCAGCAGCCAGGGGGACAGGGGGAATATGGAGACCCAGTACTTC.